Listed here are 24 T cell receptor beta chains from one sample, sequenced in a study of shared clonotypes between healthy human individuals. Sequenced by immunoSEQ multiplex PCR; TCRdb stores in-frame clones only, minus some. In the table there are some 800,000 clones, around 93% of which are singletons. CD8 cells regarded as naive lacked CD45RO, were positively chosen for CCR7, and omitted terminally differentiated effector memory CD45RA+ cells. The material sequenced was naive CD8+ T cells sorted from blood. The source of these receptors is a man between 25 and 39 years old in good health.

The CDR3 spells CASSSGREGYNEQFF. CDR3 nucleotides: TGTGCCAGCAGTAGCGGGAGAGAAGGCTACAATGAGCAGTTCTTC. The rearrangement links TRBV2 to TRBJ2-1; 8 bases match TRBD2. Germline trimming cut 5 bases from V and 3 bases from J; bases unmatched to any gene: 6. This CDR3 spans 15 amino acids. CDR1 and CDR2 from the germline V gene are SNHLY and FYNNEI.

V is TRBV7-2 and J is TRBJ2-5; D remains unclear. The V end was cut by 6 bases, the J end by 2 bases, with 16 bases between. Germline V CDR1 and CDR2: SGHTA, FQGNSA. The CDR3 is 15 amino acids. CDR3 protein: CASRISDTGQETQYF. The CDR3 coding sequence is TGTGCCAGCAGGATATCCGACACCGGGCAAGAGACCCAGTACTTC.

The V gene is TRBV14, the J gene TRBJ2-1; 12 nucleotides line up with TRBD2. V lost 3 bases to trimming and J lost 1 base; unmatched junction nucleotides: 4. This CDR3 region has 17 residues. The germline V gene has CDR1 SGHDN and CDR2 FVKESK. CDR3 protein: CASSQTSGGLSYNEQFF. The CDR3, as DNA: TGTGCCAGCAGCCAGACTAGCGGGGGCCTTTCCTACAATGAGCAGTTCTTC.

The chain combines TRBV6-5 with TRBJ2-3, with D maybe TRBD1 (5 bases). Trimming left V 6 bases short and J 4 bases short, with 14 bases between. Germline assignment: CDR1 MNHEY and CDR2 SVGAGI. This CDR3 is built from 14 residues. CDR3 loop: CASSLGVGADTQYF. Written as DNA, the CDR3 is TGTGCCAGCAGCCTAGGAGTAGGGGCAGATACGCAGTATTTT.

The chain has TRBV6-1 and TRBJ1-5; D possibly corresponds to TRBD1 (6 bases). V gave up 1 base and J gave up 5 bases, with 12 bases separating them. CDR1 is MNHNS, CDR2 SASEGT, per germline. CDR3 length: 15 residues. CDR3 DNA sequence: TGTGCCAGCAGTGAAGGAAGACAGGAGTATCAGCCCCAGCATTTT. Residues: CASSEGRQEYQPQHF.

CDR3 protein: CASSIASYEQYF. The DNA of the CDR3 is TGTGCCAGCTCTATAGCCTCCTACGAGCAGTACTTC. The chain is built from TRBV28 and TRBJ2-7; D gene uncertain. The ends were cut back, 8 bases at V and 0 bases at J, with 8 bases in the middle. Germline lookup yields CDR1 MDHEN and CDR2 SYDVKM. CDR3 length: 12 amino acids.

The CDR3 DNA follows: TGTGCCAGCAGCGTAGGGGCCCTAGCGGAAAGCTACAATGAGCAGTTCTTC. Its protein product is CASSVGALAESYNEQFF. The chain carries TRBV9 and TRBJ2-1, with 7 bases lining up with TRBD2. Germline V CDR1 and CDR2: SGDLS, YYNGEE. With 0 bases clipped from V and 3 bases from J, the junction kept 9 bases outside the gene matches. This CDR3 is 17 amino acids long.

The CDR3 DNA follows: TGTGCCAGCAGTTTAGGACTAGCGGGAGGCCCCAAAGGGACCCAGTACTTC. Translated, it gives CASSLGLAGGPKGTQYF. This chain connects TRBV27 to TRBJ2-5, with 14 nucleotides matching TRBD2. Per the germline V gene, CDR1 is MNHEY and CDR2 is SMNVEV (reference sequence). This CDR3 is built from 17 residues. V was pared by 2 bases and J by 7 bases, with 9 bases of the junction left unmatched.

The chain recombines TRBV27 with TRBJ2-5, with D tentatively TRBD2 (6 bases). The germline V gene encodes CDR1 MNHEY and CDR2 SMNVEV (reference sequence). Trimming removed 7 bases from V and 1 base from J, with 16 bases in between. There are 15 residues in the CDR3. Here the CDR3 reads CASTPLGGSQETQYF. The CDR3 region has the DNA TGTGCCAGCACCCCGTTGGGGGGATCCCAAGAGACCCAGTACTTC.

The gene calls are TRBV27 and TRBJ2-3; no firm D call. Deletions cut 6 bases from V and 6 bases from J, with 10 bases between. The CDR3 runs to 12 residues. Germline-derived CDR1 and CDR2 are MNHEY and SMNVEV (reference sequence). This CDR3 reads CASSGLADTQYF. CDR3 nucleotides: TGTGCCAGCAGCGGCCTCGCCGATACGCAGTATTTT.

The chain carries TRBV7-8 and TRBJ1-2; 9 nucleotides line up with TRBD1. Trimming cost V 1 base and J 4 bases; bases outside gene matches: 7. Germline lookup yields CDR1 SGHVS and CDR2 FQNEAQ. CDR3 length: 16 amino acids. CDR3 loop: CASSLEAGTGSYGYTF. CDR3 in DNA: TGTGCCAGCAGCTTAGAAGCCGGGACAGGGTCCTATGGCTACACCTTC. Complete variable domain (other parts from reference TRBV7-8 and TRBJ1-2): GAGVSQSPRYKVAKRGQDVALRCDPISGHVSLFWYQQALGQGPEFLTYFQNEAQLDKSGLPSDRFFAERPEGSVSTLKIQRTQQEDSAVYLCASSLEAGTGSYGYTFGSGTRLTVV.

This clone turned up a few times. For the CDR3, the DNA is TGTGCCAGCAGCCCTACGCAAACAGATACGCAGTATTTT. This sequence encodes CASSPTQTDTQYF. This chain uses TRBV13 with TRBJ2-3; D uncertain. The germline V and J ends were trimmed by 5 bases and 3 bases, with 9 bases remaining between them. The CDR3 sequence is 13 residues long. Germline CDR1 is PRHDT and CDR2 is FYEKMQ (reference sequence).

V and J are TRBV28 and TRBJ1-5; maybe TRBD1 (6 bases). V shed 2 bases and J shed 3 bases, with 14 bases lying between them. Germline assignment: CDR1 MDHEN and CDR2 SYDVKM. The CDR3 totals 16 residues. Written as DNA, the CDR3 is TGTGCCAGCAGTTTAATCACCCGGACAGTCAATCAGCCCCAGCATTTT. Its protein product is CASSLITRTVNQPQHF.

CDR3 sequence: CASRGAPPEAFF. The CDR3 nucleotides read TGTGCCAGCAGGGGGGCCCCCCCTGAAGCTTTCTTT. V is TRBV6-1 and J is TRBJ1-1; D might be TRBD1 (6 bases). Per germline, CDR1 MNHNS and CDR2 SASEGT. Trimming pared 6 bases from V and 6 bases from J, leaving 11 bases between. This CDR3 has 12 amino acids.

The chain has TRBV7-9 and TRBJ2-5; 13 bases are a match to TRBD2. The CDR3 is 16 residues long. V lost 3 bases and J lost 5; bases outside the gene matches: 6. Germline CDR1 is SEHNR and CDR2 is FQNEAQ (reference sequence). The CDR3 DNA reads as TGTGCCAGCAGCTTCATCGGGACTAGCGGGACGGAGACCCAGTACTTC. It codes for CASSFIGTSGTETQYF.

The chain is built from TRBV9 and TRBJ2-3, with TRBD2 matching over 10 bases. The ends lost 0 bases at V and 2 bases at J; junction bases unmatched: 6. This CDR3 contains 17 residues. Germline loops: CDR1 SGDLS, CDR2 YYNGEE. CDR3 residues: CASSVAGAGGNTDTQYF. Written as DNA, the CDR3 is TGTGCCAGCAGCGTAGCTGGAGCGGGAGGGAACACAGATACGCAGTATTTT.

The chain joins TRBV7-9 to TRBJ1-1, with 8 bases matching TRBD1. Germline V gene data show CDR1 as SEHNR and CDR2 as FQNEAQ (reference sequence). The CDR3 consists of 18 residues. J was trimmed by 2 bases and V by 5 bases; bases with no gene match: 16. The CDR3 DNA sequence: TGTGCCAGCAGCCCAAGGCCGGGACAGGCCGTGGTTAACACTGAAGCTTTCTTT. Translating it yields CASSPRPGQAVVNTEAFF.

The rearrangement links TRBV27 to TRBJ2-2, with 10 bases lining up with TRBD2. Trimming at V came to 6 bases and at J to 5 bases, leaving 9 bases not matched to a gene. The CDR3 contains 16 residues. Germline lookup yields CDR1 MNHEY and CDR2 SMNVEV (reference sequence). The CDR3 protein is CASSSPSGRRTGELFF. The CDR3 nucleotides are TGTGCCAGCAGCTCCCCTAGCGGGAGAAGGACCGGGGAGCTGTTTTTT.

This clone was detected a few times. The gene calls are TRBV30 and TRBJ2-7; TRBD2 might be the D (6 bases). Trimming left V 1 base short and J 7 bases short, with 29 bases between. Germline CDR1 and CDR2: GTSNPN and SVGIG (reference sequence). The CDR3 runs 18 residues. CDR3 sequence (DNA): TGTGCCTGGAGTGAGATGGATCTGGTGGTAGCGGAGTACGGGGAGCAGTACTTC. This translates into CAWSEMDLVVAEYGEQYF.

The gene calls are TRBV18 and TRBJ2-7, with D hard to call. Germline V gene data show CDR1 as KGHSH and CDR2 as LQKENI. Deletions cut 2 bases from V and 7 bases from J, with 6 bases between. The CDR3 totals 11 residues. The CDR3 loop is CASSPDLEQYF. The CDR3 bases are TGTGCCAGCTCACCAGATCTTGAGCAGTACTTC.

In DNA, the CDR3 is TGTGCCAGCTCAGGCATGGAACCCTACGAGCAGTACTTC. The encoded protein is CASSGMEPYEQYF. The chain joins TRBV18 to TRBJ2-7; D gene ambiguous. The CDR3 consists of 13 residues. The V end was cut by 5 bases, the J end by 2 bases, with 10 bases between. Per germline, CDR1 KGHSH and CDR2 LQKENI. Full variable domain (remainder filled in from reference TRBV18 and TRBJ2-7): NAGVMQNPRHLVRRRGQEARLRCSPMKGHSHVYWYRQLPEEGLKFMVYLQKENIIDESGMPKERFSAEFPKEGPSILRIQQVVRGDSAAYFCASSGMEPYEQYFGPGTRLTVT.

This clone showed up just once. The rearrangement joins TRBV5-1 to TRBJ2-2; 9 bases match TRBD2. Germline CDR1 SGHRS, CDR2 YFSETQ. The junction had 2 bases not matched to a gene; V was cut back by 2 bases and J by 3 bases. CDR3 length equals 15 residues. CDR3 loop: CASSLGGGDTGELFF. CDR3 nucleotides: TGCGCCAGCAGCTTAGGCGGGGGGGACACCGGGGAGCTGTTTTTT.

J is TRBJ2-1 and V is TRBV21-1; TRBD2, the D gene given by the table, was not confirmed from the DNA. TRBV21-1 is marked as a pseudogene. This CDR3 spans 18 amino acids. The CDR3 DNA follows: TGTGCCAGCATCCCTGGGCTAGCGGGAGCCTTTAGGTACAATGAGCAGTTCTTC. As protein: CASIPGLAGAFRYNEQFF.

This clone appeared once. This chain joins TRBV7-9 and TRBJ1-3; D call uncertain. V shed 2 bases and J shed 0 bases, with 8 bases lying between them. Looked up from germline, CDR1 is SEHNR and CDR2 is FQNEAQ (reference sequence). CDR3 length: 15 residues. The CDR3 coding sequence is TGTGCCAGCAGCTTAACAGAAAACTCTGGAAACACCATATATTTT. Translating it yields CASSLTENSGNTIYF.